The rows below give T cell receptor beta chains drawn from one sample of a study of human T cells and chemical hapten exposure. TCRdb re-derived calls from the RACE reads in MiXCR, one entry per CDR3 protein. The repertoire holds tens of thousands of distinct CDR3 sequences, with 9.5% to 12% as singletons. The specimen comprised whole blood, sampled in connection with sensitization to the hapten diphenylcyclopropenone (DPC). These receptors were collected from a woman in her forties or fifties with alopecia areata. Some clones in this sample may be carry-over from other donors' samples. CDR3s include the opening cysteine and the closing phenylalanine or tryptophan. D genes are given only for firm matches. Size is stated for part of the rows, as once, few or many counts, or as a class when the clone is expanded.

>many|TRBD1|TRBJ2-5|TRBV6-6
CASSPRDRGQETQYF
TGTGCCAGCAGTCCCCGGGACAGGGGACAGGAGACCCAGTACTTC
>.|TRBD1|TRBJ2-7|TRBV28
CAAGQGTEQYF
TGTGCCGCCGGACAGGGTACCGAGCAGTACTTC
>few|TRBD1|TRBJ2-1|TRBV18
CASSSGQGAEEQFF
TGTGCCAGCTCATCGGGACAGGGGGCAGAGGAGCAGTTCTTC
>many|TRBD1|TRBJ2-6|TRBV2
CASSRDSRAGANVLTF
TGTGCCAGCAGTCGGGACAGCAGGGCTGGGGCCAACGTCCTGACTTTC
>many|.|TRBJ2-7|TRBV6-1
CASSEDSESEQYF
TGTGCCAGCAGTGAAGATAGCGAATCCGAGCAGTACTTC
>few|.|TRBJ2-4|TRBV5-4
CASSLGGSGIQYF
TGTGCCAGCAGCTTAGGAGGGAGCGGCATTCAGTACTTC
>.|.|TRBJ1-6|TRBV28
CASSLGVSPLHF
TGTGCCAGCAGTTTAGGAGTTTCACCCCTCCACTTT
>many|.|TRBJ2-1|TRBV20-1
CSANRVSDEQFF
TGCAGTGCTAACAGAGTTTCCGATGAGCAGTTCTTC
>few|TRBD2|TRBJ2-1|TRBV6-5
CASSYGLGGRAGEQFF
TGTGCCAGCAGTTACGGACTGGGCGGGAGGGCCGGTGAGCAGTTCTTC
>many|TRBD1|TRBJ1-4|TRBV4-3
CASSLKDRGNEKLFF
TGCGCCAGCAGCCTAAAAGACAGGGGTAATGAAAAACTGTTTTTT
>.|.|TRBJ1-6|TRBV6-6
CASSSPSTNNSPLHF
TGTGCCAGCAGTTCCCCGTCAACAAATAATTCACCCCTCCACTTT
>many|TRBD2|TRBJ2-3|TRBV2
CASSGGSGGLTGTDTQYF
TGTGCCAGCAGTGGAGGTAGCGGGGGCCTAACCGGCACAGATACGCAGTATTTT
>many|.|TRBJ1-5|TRBV2
CASSERGISNQPQHF
TGTGCCAGCAGTGAAAGGGGGATTAGCAATCAGCCCCAGCATTTT
>many|.|TRBJ1-2|TRBV14
CASSQIGTNYGYTF
TGTGCCAGCAGCCAGATTGGAACGAACTATGGCTACACCTTC
>many|.|TRBJ2-7|TRBV6-1
CASTLGTDSYEQYF
TGTGCCAGCACTTTAGGGACGGACTCCTACGAGCAGTACTTC
>.|.|TRBJ1-5|TRBV3-1
CASSRSGDQPQHF
TGTGCCAGCAGCCGCTCAGGGGACCAGCCCCAGCATTTT
>few|TRBD1|TRBJ1-3|TRBV18
CASSSTGQGRIFSGNTIYF
TGTGCCAGCTCATCAACCGGACAGGGTCGAATCTTCTCTGGAAACACCATATATTTT
>few|.|TRBJ2-1|TRBV9
CASSPHSARSYNEQFF
TGTGCCAGCAGCCCCCACAGCGCGCGCTCCTACAATGAGCAGTTCTTC
>.|.|TRBJ2-7|TRBV11-2
CASSLNPTYEQYF
TGTGCCAGCAGCTTAAACCCCACCTACGAGCAGTACTTC
>many|.|TRBJ2-7|TRBV28
CASSLSGPSYEQYF
TGTGCCAGCAGTTTATCTGGGCCGAGCTACGAGCAGTACTTC
>few|.|TRBJ2-7|TRBV10-3
CAISELPGTQGKQYF
TGTGCCATCAGTGAGTTACCCGGGACCCAAGGAAAGCAGTACTTC
>many|TRBD2|TRBJ2-4|TRBV28
CASRAGGPENIQYF
TGTGCCAGCAGGGCGGGAGGGCCAGAGAACATTCAGTACTTC
>.|.|TRBJ1-5|TRBV4-1
CASSQDGYSNQPQHF
TGCGCCAGCAGCCAGGACGGTTATAGCAATCAGCCCCAGCATTTT
>many|.|TRBJ1-3|TRBV3-1
CASSQGPTTGNTIYF
TGTGCCAGCAGCCAAGGACCGACAACTGGAAACACCATATATTTT
>few|.|TRBJ2-7|TRBV11-2
CASSLPYAEQYF
TGTGCCAGCAGCCTCCCCTATGCCGAGCAGTACTTC
>few|TRBD2|TRBJ2-3|TRBV7-3
CASSLNPASGGLDTQYF
TGTGCCAGCAGCTTAAATCCCGCTAGCGGGGGCTTAGATACGCAGTATTTT
>.|.|TRBJ2-5|TRBV20-1
CSATLGLQETQYF
TGCAGTGCTACGTTGGGCTTACAAGAGACCCAGTACTTC